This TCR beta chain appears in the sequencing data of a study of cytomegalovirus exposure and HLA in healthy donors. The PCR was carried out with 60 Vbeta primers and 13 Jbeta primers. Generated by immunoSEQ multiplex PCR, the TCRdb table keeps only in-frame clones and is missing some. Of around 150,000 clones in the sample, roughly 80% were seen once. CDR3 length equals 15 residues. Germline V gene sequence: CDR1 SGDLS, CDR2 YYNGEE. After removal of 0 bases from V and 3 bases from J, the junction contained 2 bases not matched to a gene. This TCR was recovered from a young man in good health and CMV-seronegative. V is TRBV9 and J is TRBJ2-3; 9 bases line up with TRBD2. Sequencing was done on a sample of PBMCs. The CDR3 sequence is CASSVDSGGTDTQYF. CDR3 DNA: TGTGCCAGCAGCGTAGATAGCGGGGGAACAGATACGCAGTATTTT.